The 24 T cell receptor beta chains below were found in one sample sequenced in a study of vaccination and CD4 T cells after COVID-19. Sequencing of DNA taken from cultured CD4+ T cells relied on the Oncomine TCR Beta short-read assay. Each CDR3 protein is one row after TCRdb ran MiXCR on the PCR reads. Of about 11,000 distinct CDR3 sequences in the sample, 60% to 80% were seen once. Which antigens these TCRs recognize remains unknown. Treatment noted: roughly 10-day PBMC culture with coronavirus spike peptide pools or control peptides (ViraFEST assay). The sequencing sample was made of CD4+ T cells from blood, cultured in vitro. The receptors derive from a human donor who had recovered from COVID-19.

CDR3 bases: TGTGCCAGCAGCTTAGCCAGCAGGAGGGCCTATGGCTACACCTTC. It codes for CASSLASRRAYGYTF. The chain links TRBV7-9 to TRBJ1-2; D unclear. Trimming took off 0 bases at V and 4 bases at J, with 12 bases between the two ends. The CDR3 spans 15 residues. Germline V gene sequence: CDR1 SEHNR, CDR2 FQNEAQ (reference sequence).

This chain joins TRBV20-1 and TRBJ2-1, with D unresolved. Germline V gives CDR1 DFQATT, CDR2 SNEGSKA (reference sequence). The CDR3 sequence is 13 residues long. The germline V and J ends were trimmed by 0 bases and 10 bases, with 13 bases remaining between them. This CDR3 reads CSARDGAYAEQFF. The CDR3 DNA is TGCAGTGCTAGAGACGGTGCCTACGCGGAGCAGTTCTTC.

This clonotype is judged medium-sized. The rearrangement uses TRBV6-1 and TRBJ1-5; no clear D gene. The CDR3 covers 15 residues. Germline values: CDR1 MNHNS, CDR2 SASEGT. With 8 bases removed from V and 3 bases from J, the gap between germline ends came to 17 bases. Here the CDR3 DNA reads TGTGCCAGCGGCAGCCCCGGACCTCTCAATCAGCCCCAGCATTTT. Translating it yields CASGSPGPLNQPQHF.

The CDR3 coding sequence is TGCAGTGCCCCTCGGGGGGGCGTCGACCAGCCCCAGCATTTT. This gives the protein CSAPRGGVDQPQHF. V usage is TRBV20-1 and J usage is TRBJ1-5; a weak D match, TRBD1 (6 bases). V lost 6 bases and J lost 7, with 19 bases in between. CDR3 length equals 14 residues. The germline CDR1 and CDR2 sequences are DFQATT and SNEGSKA (reference sequence).

This clonotype showed up just once. The chain links TRBV25-1 to TRBJ2-7, with 8 bases lining up with TRBD1. CDR1 and CDR2 from the germline V gene are MGHDK and SYGVNS. This CDR3 spans 17 amino acids. Trimming at V came to 2 bases and at J to 4 bases, leaving 13 bases not matched to a gene. CDR3 residues: CASSEAPGQGSWYEQYF. The DNA of the CDR3 is TGTGCCAGCAGTGAAGCCCCCGGACAGGGATCTTGGTACGAGCAGTACTTC.

The chain uses TRBV6-1 and TRBJ2-3, with D possibly being TRBD2 (6 bases). CDR1 and CDR2 (germline): MNHNS, SASEGT. The CDR3 extends over 13 amino acids. V lost 6 bases and J lost 3, with 10 bases in between. CDR3 sequence: CASRMEGTDTQYF. The DNA for the CDR3 is TGTGCCAGCAGGATGGAGGGGACAGATACGCAGTATTTT.

This clonotype was observed a handful of times. The J gene is TRBJ1-5, the V gene TRBV20-1; D is possibly TRBD1 (6 bases). The CDR3 totals 16 residues. Germline V gene lookup returns CDR1 DFQATT and CDR2 SNEGSKA (reference sequence). The ends were cut back, 0 bases at V and 1 base at J, with 13 bases in the middle. CDR3 region: CSARDPGQRSNQPQHF. The CDR3 nucleotides read TGCAGTGCTAGAGATCCTGGACAGAGGAGCAATCAGCCCCAGCATTTT.

The chain has TRBV20-1 and TRBJ1-1; no definite D call. The V end lost 7 bases, the J end lost 6 bases, and 12 bases lay between the germline ends. The CDR3 consists of 11 residues. From germline, CDR1 is DFQATT and CDR2 SNEGSKA (reference sequence). The DNA for the CDR3 is TGCAGTGTCAAAGGGAGGTCTGAAGCTTTCTTT. This encodes CSVKGRSEAFF.

This clonotype occurred a few times. The chain joins TRBV28 to TRBJ2-2, with D uncertain. Between the trimmed V and J ends, which lost 7 bases and 1 base, there was a span of 7 bases. This CDR3 region has 13 residues. CDR1 is MDHEN, CDR2 SYDVKM, per germline. CDR3 sequence: CASIRGNTGELFF. CDR3 bases: TGTGCCAGCATCCGAGGGAACACCGGGGAGCTGTTTTTT.

This clonotype was picked up a small number of times. Written as DNA, the CDR3 is TGCAGTGCTACTGGACTAGCGGGACGTACAGATACGCAGTATTTT. Protein: CSATGLAGRTDTQYF. This chain links TRBV20-1 with TRBJ2-3, with 12 bases identical to TRBD2. CDR1 is DFQATT, CDR2 SNEGSKA, per germline (reference sequence). The CDR3 has 15 residues. Trimming took 4 bases from V and 3 from J; bases not matched to a gene: 5.

The chain's CDR3 is CASSPVGVGAETQYF. CDR3 sequence (DNA): TGTGCCAGCAGCCCCGTGGGGGTCGGTGCGGAGACCCAGTACTTC. The chain has TRBV6-2 or TRBV6-3 and TRBJ2-5; D possibly matches TRBD1 or TRBD2 (5 bases each). This CDR3 contains 15 residues. The V and J ends lost 6 bases and 5 bases respectively, with 19 bases between them. CDR1 is MNHEY, CDR2 SVGEGT, per germline.

The gene calls are TRBV11-2 and TRBJ1-1; TRBD1 is a possible D gene (5 bases). V was pared by 0 bases and J by 7 bases, with 9 bases between. The CDR3 runs to 13 residues. The V gene's germline CDR1 is SGHAT and CDR2 FQNNGV. CDR3 coding DNA: TGTGCCAGCAGCTTAGACAGGGTCGATGAAGCTTTCTTT. Amino acids: CASSLDRVDEAFF.

This clonotype has just a few counts. This rearrangement joins TRBV20-1 to TRBJ1-1, with TRBD1 identical over 8 bases. Losses at the gene ends were 3 bases for V and 3 bases for J; bases not matched to a gene: 6. CDR1 is DFQATT and CDR2 is SNEGSKA in the germline V gene (reference sequence). This CDR3 has 14 residues. The CDR3 sequence is CSARDRVVYTEAFF. The CDR3 DNA reads as TGCAGTGCTAGGGACAGGGTCGTGTACACTGAAGCTTTCTTT.

The chain combines TRBV20-1 with TRBJ2-3, with D perhaps TRBD2 (7 bases). The CDR3 is 15 amino acids. CDR1 is DFQATT, CDR2 SNEGSKA, per germline (reference sequence). The V and J ends lost 5 bases and 3 bases respectively, with 18 bases between them. Here the CDR3 DNA reads TGCAGTGCTTGCATTTGGGGGCGGGAGACAGATACGCAGTATTTT. This gives the protein CSACIWGRETDTQYF.

The chain employs TRBV27 and TRBJ2-7; a weak D match, TRBD2 (6 bases). The CDR3 is 15 amino acids. Germline CDR1 reads MNHEY; CDR2 reads SMNVEV (reference sequence). V shed 6 bases and J shed 0 bases, with 15 bases lying between them. The CDR3 nucleotides are TGTGCCAGCAGCCCGGGGGTGGGAAGCTCCTACGAGCAGTACTTC. Translated, it gives CASSPGVGSSYEQYF.

CDR3 sequence (DNA): TGTGCCAGCAGGCAGGGAGGCGAGCAGTACTTC. It specifies CASRQGGEQYF. The rearrangement links TRBV2 to TRBJ2-7; D is possibly TRBD2 (6 bases). Trimming left V 6 bases short and J 6 bases short, with 9 bases between. The germline V gene has CDR1 SNHLY and CDR2 FYNNEI. The CDR3 sequence is 11 residues long.

CDR3 protein: CASSLYSGVRSYEQYF. CDR3 in DNA: TGTGCCAGCAGTTTATACTCAGGTGTCAGGTCCTACGAGCAGTACTTC. The J gene is TRBJ2-7, the V gene TRBV27; D ambiguous. The CDR3 has 16 amino acids. V lost 1 base to trimming and J lost 1 base, with 14 bases between them. Germline V gene sequence: CDR1 MNHEY, CDR2 SMNVEV (reference sequence).

This clonotype was detected only a few times. This CDR3 is CATSRGEGASYGYTF. CDR3 DNA: TGTGCCACCAGCAGAGGGGAGGGGGCAAGCTATGGCTACACCTTC. This chain joins TRBV15 and TRBJ1-2, with 7 bases aligning to TRBD1. CDR1 is LNHNV and CDR2 is YYDKDF in the germline V gene (reference sequence). J lost 4 bases, V lost 1 base, and 6 bases had no gene match. The CDR3 is made up of 15 amino acids. The full variable domain, its missing parts supplied by reference TRBV15 and TRBJ1-2, is DAMVIQNPRYQVTQFGKPVTLSCSQTLNHNVMYWYQQKSSQAPKLLFHYYDKDFNNEADTPDNFQSRRPNTSFCFLDIRSPGLGDTAMYLCATSRGEGASYGYTFGSGTRLTVV.

The chain has TRBV11-3 and TRBJ2-3; D not resolved. Trimming stripped 5 bases from V and 3 bases from J, with 6 bases between. Looked up from germline, CDR1 is SGHNT and CDR2 is YENEEA. The CDR3 has 12 residues. CDR3 sequence: CASSLGTDTQYF. The CDR3 coding sequence is TGTGCCAGCAGCCTAGGGACAGATACGCAGTATTTT. Variable domain in full (rest from reference TRBV11-3 and TRBJ2-3): EAGVVQSPRYKIIEKKQPVAFWCNPISGHNTLYWYLQNLGQGPELLIRYENEEAVDDSQLPKDRFSAERLKGVDSTLKIQPAELGDSAVYLCASSLGTDTQYFGPGTRLTVL.

This chain connects TRBV14 to TRBJ1-2; D uncertain. The V and J ends lost 1 base and 5 bases respectively, with 11 bases between them. Per the germline V gene, CDR1 is SGHDN and CDR2 is FVKESK. The CDR3 spans 14 residues. For the CDR3, the DNA is TGTGCCAGCAGCCAAGTAGACGGCCAATATGGCTACACCTTC. This encodes CASSQVDGQYGYTF.

The rearrangement joins TRBV6-2 or TRBV6-3 to TRBJ1-5; TRBD1 matches 10 bases. CDR3 size: 15 residues. V lost 2 bases to trimming and J lost 7 bases; unmatched junction nucleotides: 5. The germline V gene has CDR1 MNHEY and CDR2 SVGEGT. This chain's CDR3 is CASSYDRGLGQPQHF. Written as DNA, the CDR3 is TGTGCCAGCAGTTACGACAGGGGGCTGGGGCAGCCCCAGCATTTT.

V is TRBV7-2 and J is TRBJ1-2; 12 bases are a match to TRBD1. V gave up 5 bases and J gave up 6 bases; unmatched junction bases: 7. This CDR3 comprises 15 residues. Germline V lookup: CDR1 SGHTA, CDR2 FQGNSA. The CDR3 sequence is CASSPQGTGGDGYTF. CDR3 DNA: TGTGCCAGCAGCCCTCAGGGGACAGGGGGCGATGGCTACACCTTC.

The rearrangement links TRBV20-1 to TRBJ1-1, with 7 bases aligning to TRBD1. Trimming removed 5 bases from V and 3 bases from J; junction bases left unmatched: 9. The CDR3 sequence is 14 residues long. Germline V CDR1 and CDR2: DFQATT, SNEGSKA (reference sequence). The DNA for the CDR3 is TGCAGTGCTCGAAAATCCACAGGGGACACTGAAGCTTTCTTT. It codes for CSARKSTGDTEAFF.

The chain carries TRBV7-2 and TRBJ2-7; D remains ambiguous. CDR3 length equals 12 residues. V gave up 5 bases and J gave up 7 bases, with 12 bases separating them. Germline V gene sequence: CDR1 SGHTA, CDR2 FQGNSA. CDR3 DNA sequence: TGTGCCAGCAGCCAACCACTCATGGAGCAGTACTTC. Translating gives CASSQPLMEQYF.